At least ten counts were recorded for the clone carrying this T cell receptor beta chain. The antigen remains undetermined. These data belong to a study of T cell repertoires in cytomegalovirus infection. Study background: Public TCR beta signatures indicated both CMV infection and matching HLA type.

TCRdb re-derived calls from the reads in MiXCR, one entry per CDR3 protein. The sample yields approximately 490,000 distinct CDR3 sequences, approximately 11% seen once. Study-wide results and limits: CMV carriers having the relevant HLA were flagged by cumulative public TCR beta family frequency. Ex vivo responses were dominated by HLA-C-restricted CMV-specific TCR beta clonotypes.

Sequenced input: PBMCs. The sequence came from a human donor in good health (CMV status not recorded). Some clones in this sample may be carry-over from other donors' samples.

CDR3 residues: CASSPRRDRDTNEKLFF. CDR3 in DNA: TGTGCCAGCTCACCACGCCGGGACAGGGACACTAATGAAAAACTGTTTTTT. The chain is built from TRBV18 and TRBJ1-4, with 9 bases fitting TRBD1. V lost 1 base and J lost 2; bases outside the gene matches: 5. Germline assignment: CDR1 KGHSH and CDR2 LQKENI. CDR3 size: 17 residues.